The clone carrying this T cell receptor (beta chain) was seen a few times. The antigen remains undetermined. These data originate in a study of cytomegalovirus exposure and HLA in healthy donors. The donors were in the approximately 120-subject validation cohort, distinct from the roughly 600-subject first cohort. Some clones are missing from TCRdb's copy, which holds only in-frame ones; the method was immunoSEQ multiplex PCR. This table has roughly 150,000 clones, 75% to 90% appearing once. This CDR3 spans 14 amino acids. Germline V CDR1 and CDR2: SGHNT, YYREEE (reference sequence). The ends lost 10 bases at V and 3 bases at J; junction bases unmatched: 11. Study-level points and caveats: The TCR clusters that emerged in the first cohort tended, a later analysis found, to co-occur in the approximately 120 validation repertoires.

Sequences were obtained from PBMCs. The chain couples TRBV5-4 to TRBJ1-2; 8 bases line up with TRBD1. This receptor was identified in a woman aged 18-29 years in good health and CMV-seronegative. The CDR3 reads CAGLDRGVDYGYTF. The CDR3 nucleotides read TGTGCCGGCCTTGACAGGGGCGTCGACTATGGCTACACCTTC.